Many counts were recorded for the clone carrying this TCR beta chain. What it binds is unknown. The data stem from a study of blood T cells in healthy people across ages. General observations from the study: A roughly linear age-dependent decrease characterized TCR beta diversity per million T cells. Aged donors had fewer naive CD4+ cells and lower diversity than long-lived donors. Unknown donor CMV status possibly confounded expanded clonotype changes.

It was with a sample-barcoded 5' primer and a J-beta primer mix that a second PCR of roughly 7 to 12 cycles was run. Each of the cDNA molecules was tagged by a template-switch adaptor with 12 random nucleotides. TCRdb itself ran the 5' RACE reads through MiXCR, one entry per CDR3 protein. The sample has 1.5 million to 1.8 million distinct CDR3 sequences; approximately 43% are singletons. Germline trimming cut 0 bases from V and 3 bases from J; bases unmatched to any gene: 5. Germline lookup yields CDR1 SGHVS and CDR2 FQNEAQ. The CDR3 runs to 16 residues. The source is a woman younger than 35 in good health. This rearrangement joins TRBV7-8 to TRBJ2-7; 10 nucleotides agree with TRBD2. Sequenced sample: blood. CDR3: CASSLAMGLANYEQYF. CDR3 nucleotides: TGTGCCAGCAGCTTAGCGATGGGACTAGCGAACTACGAGCAGTACTTC.